Following are 16 T cell receptor beta chains from one sample sequenced in a study of blood T cell repertoires in COVID-19. The assay was immunoSEQ multiplex PCR, and TCRdb's table has in-frame clones only and misses some. Of about 130,000 clones listed, approximately 90% are singletons. Sequencing was carried out using peripheral blood. The receptor set was obtained from a man between 65 and 85 years old with active COVID-19.

The genes are TRBV10-3 and TRBJ1-2; D uncertain. V was cut by 7 bases and J by 2 bases, with 11 bases left in between. CDR1 is ENHRY, CDR2 SYGVKD, per germline. CDR3 size: 13 residues. CDR3 bases: TGTGCCATCACCCGAGGGCTGAACTATGGCTACACCTTC. Residues: CAITRGLNYGYTF.

This clone was counted a single time. The chain joins TRBV9 to TRBJ1-5, with 7 bases matching TRBD1. Germline trimming cut 0 bases from V and 2 bases from J; bases unmatched to any gene: 5. Germline V gene data show CDR1 as SGDLS and CDR2 as YYNGEE. The CDR3 is made up of 16 amino acids. The CDR3 loop reads CASSVGDSRGNQPQHF. CDR3 nucleotide sequence: TGTGCCAGCAGCGTAGGGGACAGTCGGGGCAATCAGCCCCAGCATTTT.

This chain links TRBV4-2 with TRBJ2-7; 8 bases align to TRBD2. CDR1 is LGHNA, CDR2 YNFKEQ, per germline. The CDR3 has 13 amino acids. The V gene end was trimmed by 4 bases and the J gene end by 3 bases; junction bases not matched to a gene: 2. The DNA of the CDR3 is TGTGCCAGCAGCCTTCGGGGGGGCTACGAGCAGTACTTC. Protein: CASSLRGGYEQYF.

Comment on this clone: The CDR3 ends on some other residue instead of the conserved phenylalanine or tryptophan, so this is likely a read error. The DNA is left out, because the CDR3 cannot be placed on it with certainty; the CDR3 is given as TCRdb lists it. This chain joins TRBV13 and TRBJ2-7; the table calls TRBD2, which could not be checked here. CDR1 is PRHDT, CDR2 FYEKMQ, per germline (reference sequence). The CDR3 comprises 12 residues, both ends counted. The CDR3: CASSLSREGASL.

V is TRBV6-6 and J is TRBJ2-2; 9 nucleotides align to TRBD1. Germline V lookup: CDR1 MNHNY, CDR2 SVGAGI (reference sequence). The V gene end was trimmed by 2 bases and the J gene end by 6 bases; junction bases not matched to a gene: 4. The length of the CDR3 is 15 residues. The CDR3 DNA reads as TGTGCCAGCAGTTACGGGACAGGGACCGCCGGGGAGCTGTTTTTT. It yields the protein CASSYGTGTAGELFF.

The chain carries TRBV28 and TRBJ1-1; no reliable D call. CDR3 length equals 14 residues. Trimming removed 7 bases at V and 6 bases at J, with 18 bases between. Germline CDR1 reads MDHEN; CDR2 reads SYDVKM. The CDR3 DNA sequence: TGTGCCAGCAACCCCCGAGGGCGCTTCGCTGAAGCTTTCTTT. Encoded protein: CASNPRGRFAEAFF.

This chain connects TRBV2 to TRBJ2-2; D is perhaps TRBD1 (5 bases). The CDR3 is 14 residues long. The germline V and J ends were trimmed by 7 bases and 3 bases, with 12 bases remaining between them. Germline V gene data show CDR1 as SNHLY and CDR2 as FYNNEI. The CDR3 is CASTTTVDTGELFF. The CDR3 DNA follows: TGTGCCAGCACCACGACAGTGGACACCGGGGAGCTGTTTTTT.

This chain joins TRBV5-1 and TRBJ2-7; TRBD2 agrees at 13 bases. Germline values: CDR1 SGHRS, CDR2 YFSETQ. With V trimmed by 3 bases and J by 0 bases, 3 bases remained unmatched. CDR3 size: 16 residues. CDR3 protein: CASSSGLAGPSYEQYF. CDR3 bases: TGCGCCAGCAGCTCGGGACTAGCGGGGCCCTCCTACGAGCAGTACTTC. Together with reference TRBV5-1 and TRBJ2-7, the CDR3 gives the full variable domain: KAGVTQTPRYLIKTRGQQVTLSCSPISGHRSVSWYQQTPGQGLQFLFEYFSETQRNKGNFPGRFSGRQFSNSRSEMNVSTLELGDSALYLCASSSGLAGPSYEQYFGPGTRLTVT.

The DNA for the CDR3 is TGTGCCAGCAGTGAATTGGGGCTACCCTACGAGCAGTACTTC. Amino acid sequence: CASSELGLPYEQYF. The V and J genes are TRBV25-1 and TRBJ2-7; possibly TRBD1 for D (5 bases). V was trimmed by 1 base and J by 2 bases, leaving 9 bases between them. There are 14 residues in the CDR3. CDR1 and CDR2 from the germline V gene are MGHDK and SYGVNS.

The chain employs TRBV11-2 and TRBJ2-7; possible D gene TRBD1, 6 bases. The CDR3 has 15 residues. Germline CDR1 is SGHAT and CDR2 is FQNNGV. Trimming took off 0 bases at V and 0 bases at J, with 9 bases between the two ends. CDR3 bases: TGTGCCAGCAGCTTAGAGGCAGGGGACTCCTACGAGCAGTACTTC. It codes for CASSLEAGDSYEQYF.

For the CDR3, the DNA is TGTGCCAGCAGGGGGGGAACAACTAATGAAAAACTGTTTTTT. Translation: CASRGGTTNEKLFF. The gene calls are TRBV28 and TRBJ1-4, with a possible D match to TRBD1 (5 bases). The CDR3 is made up of 14 amino acids. With 6 bases removed from V and 0 bases from J, the gap between germline ends came to 8 bases. Germline V gene lookup returns CDR1 MDHEN and CDR2 SYDVKM.

This chain links TRBV28 with TRBJ1-1, with D perhaps TRBD1 (6 bases). The V end lost 8 bases, the J end lost 11 bases, and 21 bases lay between the germline ends. Germline assignment: CDR1 MDHEN and CDR2 SYDVKM. This CDR3 has 13 amino acids. The chain's CDR3 is CASLTGRGRGAFF. CDR3 coding DNA: TGTGCCAGCCTGACGGGGAGGGGGAGAGGCGCTTTCTTT.

The chain is built from TRBV29-1 and TRBJ2-7, with 11 bases fitting TRBD1. CDR1 and CDR2 (germline): SQVTM, ANQGSEA. This CDR3 has 12 residues. The V and J ends lost 6 bases and 5 bases, in that order; junction bases with no gene match: 3. The CDR3 DNA follows: TGCAGCGTCGGACAGGGGGCTGACGAGCAGTACTTC. Translated, it gives CSVGQGADEQYF.

This clone was seen just once. The chain uses TRBV5-1 and TRBJ2-3; the match to TRBD2 covers 10 bases. CDR1 is SGHRS and CDR2 is YFSETQ in the germline V gene. The CDR3 covers 14 residues. Trimming cost V 5 bases and J 6 bases; bases outside gene matches: 6. The CDR3 region is CASRSSGSMDTQYF. CDR3 coding DNA: TGCGCCAGCAGGTCTAGCGGGAGCATGGATACGCAGTATTTT.

This clone came up once. V usage is TRBV5-1 and J usage is TRBJ2-5; 7 bases map to TRBD2. Looked up from germline, CDR1 is SGHRS and CDR2 is YFSETQ. Unmatched junction bases numbered 9, after V lost 3 bases and J lost 1 base. CDR3 length: 16 amino acids. Written as DNA, the CDR3 is TGCGCCAGCAGCTCGGCGGGAGATAGGGTCCAAGAGACCCAGTACTTC. As protein: CASSSAGDRVQETQYF.

This clone appeared once. This chain joins TRBV9 and TRBJ2-4; 12 bases are a match to TRBD1. The CDR3 contains 19 residues. Germline lookup yields CDR1 SGDLS and CDR2 YYNGEE. With V trimmed by 2 bases and J by 3 bases, 12 bases remained unmatched. The CDR3 here is CASSVGDRGPGYGKNIQYF. DNA for the CDR3: TGTGCCAGCAGCGTCGGGGACAGGGGGCCGGGGTACGGCAAAAACATTCAGTACTTC.